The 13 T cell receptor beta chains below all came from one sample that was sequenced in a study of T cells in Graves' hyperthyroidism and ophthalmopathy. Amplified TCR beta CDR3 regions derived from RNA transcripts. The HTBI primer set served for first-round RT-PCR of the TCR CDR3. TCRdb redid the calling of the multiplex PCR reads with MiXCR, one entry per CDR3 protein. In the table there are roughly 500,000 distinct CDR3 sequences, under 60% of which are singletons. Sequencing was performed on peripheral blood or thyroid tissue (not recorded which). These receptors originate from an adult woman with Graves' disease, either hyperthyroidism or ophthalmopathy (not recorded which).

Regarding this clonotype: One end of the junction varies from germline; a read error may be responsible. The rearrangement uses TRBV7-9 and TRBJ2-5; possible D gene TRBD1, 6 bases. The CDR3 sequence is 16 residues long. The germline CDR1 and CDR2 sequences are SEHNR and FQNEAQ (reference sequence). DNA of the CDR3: TGTGTCAGCAGCTTTCGCCGGAGGACAGAGCAAGAGACCCAGTACTTC. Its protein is CVSSFRRRTEQETQYF.

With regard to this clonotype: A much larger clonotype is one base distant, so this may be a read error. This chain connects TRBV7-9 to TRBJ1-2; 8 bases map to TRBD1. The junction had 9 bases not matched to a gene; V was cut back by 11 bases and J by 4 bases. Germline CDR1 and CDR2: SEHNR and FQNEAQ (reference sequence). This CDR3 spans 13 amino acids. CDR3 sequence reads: CAWSTGGGYGYTF. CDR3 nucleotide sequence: TGTGCCTGGAGTACAGGGGGAGGCTATGGCTACACCTTC.

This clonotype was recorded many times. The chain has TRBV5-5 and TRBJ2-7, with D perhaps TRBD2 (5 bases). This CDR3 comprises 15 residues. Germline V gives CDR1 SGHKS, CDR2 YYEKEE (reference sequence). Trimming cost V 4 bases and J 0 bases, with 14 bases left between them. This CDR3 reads CASSTNPGSSYEQYF. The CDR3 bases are TGTGCCAGCAGCACCAATCCGGGGAGCTCCTACGAGCAGTACTTC.

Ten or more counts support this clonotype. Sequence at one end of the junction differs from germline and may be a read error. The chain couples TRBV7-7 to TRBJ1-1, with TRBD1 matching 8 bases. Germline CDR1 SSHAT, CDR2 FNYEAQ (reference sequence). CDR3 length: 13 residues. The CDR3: CASSPDRGAEAFF. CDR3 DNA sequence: TGTGCTAGCAGCCCAGACAGGGGTGCTGAAGCTTTCTTT.

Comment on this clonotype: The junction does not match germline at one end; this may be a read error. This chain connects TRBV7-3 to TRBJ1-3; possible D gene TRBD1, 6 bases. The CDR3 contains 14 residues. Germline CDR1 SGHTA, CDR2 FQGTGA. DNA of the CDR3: TGCGCCAGCAGCCAAGAAGGGGGAGAAAACACCATATATTTT. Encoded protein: CASSQEGGENTIYF.

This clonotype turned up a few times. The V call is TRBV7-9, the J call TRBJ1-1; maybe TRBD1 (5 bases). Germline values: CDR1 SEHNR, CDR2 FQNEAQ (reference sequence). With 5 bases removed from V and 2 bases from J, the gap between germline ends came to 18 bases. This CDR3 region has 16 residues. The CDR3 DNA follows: TGTGCCAGCAGCGGACGTGGAGGGGAGGCCAACACTGAAGCTTTCTTT. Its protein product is CASSGRGGEANTEAFF.

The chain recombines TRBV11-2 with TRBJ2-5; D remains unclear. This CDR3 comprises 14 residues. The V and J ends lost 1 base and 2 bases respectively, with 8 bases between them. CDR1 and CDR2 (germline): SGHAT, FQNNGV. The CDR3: CASSLAYRQETQYF. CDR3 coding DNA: TGTGCCAGCAGCTTAGCGTACAGACAAGAGACCCAGTACTTC.

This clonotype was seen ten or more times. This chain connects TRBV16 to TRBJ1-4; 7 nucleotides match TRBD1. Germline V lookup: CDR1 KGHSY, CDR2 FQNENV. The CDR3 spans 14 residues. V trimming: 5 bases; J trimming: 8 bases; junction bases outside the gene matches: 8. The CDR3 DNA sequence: TGTGCCAGCAGCGCTGGGACAGCCTTAGAAAAACTGTTTTTT. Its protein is CASSAGTALEKLFF.

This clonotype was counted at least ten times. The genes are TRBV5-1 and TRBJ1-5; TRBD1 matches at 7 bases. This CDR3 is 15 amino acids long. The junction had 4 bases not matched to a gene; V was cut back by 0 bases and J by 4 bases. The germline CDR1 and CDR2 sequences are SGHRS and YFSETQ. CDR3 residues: CASSLAGTENQPQHF. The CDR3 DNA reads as TGCGCCAGCAGCTTGGCCGGGACAGAAAATCAGCCCCAGCATTTT.

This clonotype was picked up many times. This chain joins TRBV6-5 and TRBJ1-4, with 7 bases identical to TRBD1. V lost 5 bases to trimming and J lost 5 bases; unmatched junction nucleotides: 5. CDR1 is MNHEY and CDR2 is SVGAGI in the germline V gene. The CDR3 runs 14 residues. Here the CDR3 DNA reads TGTGCCAGCAGTCTCGGACAGGCGAATGAAAAACTGTTTTTT. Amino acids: CASSLGQANEKLFF.

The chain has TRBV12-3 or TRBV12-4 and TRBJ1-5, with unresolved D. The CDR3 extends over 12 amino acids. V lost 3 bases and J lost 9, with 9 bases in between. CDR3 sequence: CASSFGVRPQHF. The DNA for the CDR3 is TGTGCCAGCAGTTTTGGGGTTAGGCCCCAGCATTTT.

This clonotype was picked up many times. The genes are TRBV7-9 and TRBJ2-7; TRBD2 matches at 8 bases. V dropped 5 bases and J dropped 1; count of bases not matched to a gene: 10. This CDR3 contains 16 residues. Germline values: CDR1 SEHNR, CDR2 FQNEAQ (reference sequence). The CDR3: CASSEGVGTRSYEQYF. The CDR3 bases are TGTGCCAGCAGCGAAGGGGTTGGGACTAGATCCTACGAGCAGTACTTC.

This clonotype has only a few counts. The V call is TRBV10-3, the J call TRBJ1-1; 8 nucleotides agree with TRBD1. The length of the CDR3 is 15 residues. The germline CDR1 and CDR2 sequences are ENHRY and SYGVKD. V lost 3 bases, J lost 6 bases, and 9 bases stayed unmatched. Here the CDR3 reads CAISERVRGRSEAFF. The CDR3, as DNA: TGTGCCATCAGTGAACGTGTCAGGGGGCGTTCTGAAGCTTTCTTT.